This record concerns one T cell receptor beta chain sequence. This sample is drawn from a study of Graves' ophthalmopathy and Graves' hyperthyroidism. Other autoimmune disease, uncontrolled infection, pregnancy and lactation led to exclusion. CDR1 is ENHRY, CDR2 SYGVKD, per germline. V was trimmed by 4 bases and J by 7 bases, leaving 7 bases between them. The CDR3 has 12 amino acids. The authors amplified TCR beta CDR3 regions, and they did so from RNA transcripts for repertoire sequencing. HTBI primers were employed in first-round RT-PCR, then a second-round multiplex PCR followed. Each CDR3 protein gets one entry after TCRdb re-called the multiplex PCR reads with MiXCR. The sample carries around 1,200,000 distinct CDR3 sequences, about 38% recorded once.

This clonotype was obtained from an adult man with Graves' hyperthyroidism. Sequences were obtained from peripheral blood or thyroid tissue (not recorded which). The J gene is TRBJ2-2, the V gene TRBV10-3; no reliable D call. The CDR3 region has the DNA TGTGCCATCAGTGTTGGCGACGGGGAGCTGTTTTTT. It encodes CAISVGDGELFF.